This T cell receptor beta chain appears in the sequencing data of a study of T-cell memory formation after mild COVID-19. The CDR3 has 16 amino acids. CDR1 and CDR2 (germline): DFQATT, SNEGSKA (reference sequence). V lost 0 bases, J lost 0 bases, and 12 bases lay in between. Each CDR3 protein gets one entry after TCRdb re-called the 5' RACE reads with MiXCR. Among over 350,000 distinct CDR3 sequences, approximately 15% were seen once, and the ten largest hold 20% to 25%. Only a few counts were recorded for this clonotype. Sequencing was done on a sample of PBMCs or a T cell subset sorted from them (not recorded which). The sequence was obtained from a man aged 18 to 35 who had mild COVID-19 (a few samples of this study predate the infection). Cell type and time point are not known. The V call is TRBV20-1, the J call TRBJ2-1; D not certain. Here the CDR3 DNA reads TGCAGTGCTAGAGATCTTGGCGGAAGCTCCTACAATGAGCAGTTCTTC. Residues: CSARDLGGSSYNEQFF.